This paragraph covers one T cell receptor (beta chain) sequence. The sample originates from a study of cytomegalovirus exposure and HLA in healthy donors. Both 60 Vbeta primers and 13 Jbeta primers went into the PCR. The table came from immunoSEQ multiplex PCR; TCRdb's copy has only in-frame clones and leaves some out. This sample has 140,000 to 150,000 clones, with roughly 71% found just once. Germline CDR1 reads MNHEY; CDR2 reads SMNVEV (reference sequence). The CDR3 is made up of 15 amino acids. V was shortened by 4 bases and J by 5 bases, with 16 bases between the two germline ends. The specimen was PBMCs. The chain is built from TRBV27 and TRBJ2-3; D may be TRBD2 (5 bases). The clonotype was recovered from a man aged 25-40 years in good health and CMV-seronegative. As DNA, the CDR3 is TGTGCCAGCAGTTCCGGACGGCGGGTGGGAGATACGCAGTATTTT. It codes for CASSSGRRVGDTQYF.